The sequence of this T cell receptor (beta chain) was determined in a study of lymphopenia after photon versus proton radiotherapy. TCRdb's copy holds only in-frame clones and misses some; the assay was immunoSEQ multiplex PCR. The sample shows about 39,000 clones, 92% of them seen only once. CDR3 length: 13 residues. Germline CDR1 MDHEN, CDR2 SYDVKM. V dropped 5 bases and J dropped 5 bases, with 12 bases sitting between them. The chain combines TRBV28 with TRBJ2-5, with D perhaps TRBD2 (6 bases). Material: peripheral blood, obtained from a patient treated with photon-based radiotherapy. The receptor comes from a man aged 60 to 69 with cholangiocarcinoma. This chain's CDR3 is CASSDGGGETQYF. Written as DNA, the CDR3 is TGTGCCAGCAGTGACGGAGGAGGGGAGACCCAGTACTTC.